Listed below are T cell receptor beta chains from one sample, sequenced in a study of neurological immune-mediated disorders. Each CDR3 protein gets one entry after TCRdb re-called the 5' RACE reads with MiXCR. This table holds under 80,000 distinct CDR3 sequences, 4% to 6% found once. Sequencing used PBMCs. The receptors stem from a woman aged 25-40 years with multiple sclerosis. Both conserved end residues are part of each CDR3.

cdr3_length	v_call	j_call	cdr3_aa
14	TRBV5-6	TRBJ2-7	CASSLFQSFYEQYF
14	TRBV3-1	TRBJ1-1	CASSQSSGNTEAFF
12	TRBV5-4	TRBJ1-1	CASSHRDREAFF
13	TRBV6-5	TRBJ1-2	CASSQGRTYGYTF
15	TRBV5-1	TRBJ2-3	CASSLQGTGTDTQYF
14	TRBV5-1	TRBJ2-2	CASGQGGNTGELFF
14	TRBV20-1	TRBJ1-2	CSARAQGGRRGYTF
13	TRBV15	TRBJ2-3	CATSRDGRETQYF
16	TRBV20-1	TRBJ2-1	CSAKGTSGRSYNEQFF
12	TRBV12-3/TRBV12-4	TRBJ2-5	CASSPDRETQYF
14	TRBV18	TRBJ1-2	CASSPSTGGGGYTF